A single T cell receptor (beta chain) is shown here with its context. The data originate from a study of shared clonotypes between healthy human individuals. Naive CD8 cells comprised CD45RO-negative, CCR7-positively selected cells, excluding terminally differentiated effector memory CD45RA+ cells. Donors comprised only Caucasian adults living in Nashville, Tennessee. Assay: immunoSEQ multiplex PCR; the TCRdb copy retains only in-frame clones and omits some. The sample holds roughly 2,000,000 clones, over 85% seen once. CDR3 size: 14 residues. Germline-derived CDR1 and CDR2 are MNHEY and SMNVEV (reference sequence). The V end was cut by 2 bases, the J end by 7 bases, with 14 bases between.

This TCR derives from a man aged 18-30 years in good health. Some clones in this sample may be carry-over from other donors' samples. Material for sequencing was naive CD8+ T cells from PBMCs. V gene TRBV27 combines with J gene TRBJ1-1; weak D call: TRBD1 (5 bases). CDR3 sequence reads: CASSLVGGTLEAFF. CDR3 DNA: TGTGCCAGCAGTTTAGTGGGGGGAACACTTGAAGCTTTCTTT.